What follows are 29 T cell receptor beta chains derived from one specimen sequenced in a study of early T cells in non-severe SARS-CoV-2 infection. TCRdb redid the calling of the 5' RACE reads with MiXCR, one entry per CDR3 protein. The table records 20,000 to 25,000 distinct CDR3 sequences, 4.5% of them present only once. The sequenced sample consisted of whole blood. The source of these receptors is an adult who was a healthcare worker with PCR-confirmed SARS-CoV-2 infection or an uninfected control (not recorded which).

This chain links TRBV24-1 with TRBJ2-3; D unresolved. Germline V gives CDR1 KGHDR, CDR2 SFDVKD. There are 12 residues in the CDR3. V dropped 7 bases and J dropped 7 bases, with 11 bases sitting between them. CDR3 coding DNA: TGTGCCACCAGCCAGTCATCAAATACGCAGTATTTT. Residues: CATSQSSNTQYF.

This clonotype was observed many times. The chain combines TRBV7-2 with TRBJ2-5, with D tentatively TRBD2 (5 bases). The V end lost 1 base, the J end lost 7 bases, and 16 bases lay between the germline ends. Germline V gene lookup returns CDR1 SGHTA and CDR2 FQGNSA. The CDR3 is 15 residues long. CDR3 in DNA: TGTGCCAGCAGCTTAGAGGGAGCGTCGCTGTCGACCCAGTACTTC. Translation: CASSLEGASLSTQYF.

At least ten counts were recorded for this clonotype. J is TRBJ1-5 and V is TRBV7-2; D remains ambiguous. CDR3 size: 12 residues. Per germline, CDR1 SGHTA and CDR2 FQGNSA. Trimming shortened V by 3 bases and J by 6 bases, and 6 bases separated the two germline ends. The CDR3 DNA reads as TGTGCCAGCAGCTTTGTAGGTCAGCCCCAGCATTTT. Protein product: CASSFVGQPQHF.

This clonotype was seen more than once but under ten times. The chain is built from TRBV27 and TRBJ2-3, with D maybe TRBD2 (5 bases). The CDR3 covers 15 residues. The germline CDR1 and CDR2 sequences are MNHEY and SMNVEV (reference sequence). Trimming removed 0 bases from V and 0 bases from J, with 7 bases in between. The CDR3 DNA is TGTGCCAGCAGTTTATCTAGCGCAAGCACAGATACGCAGTATTTT. Residues: CASSLSSASTDTQYF.

This clonotype is medium-sized by share. The chain carries TRBV6-6 and TRBJ2-7; 10 nucleotides agree with TRBD1. CDR1 and CDR2 (germline): MNHNY, SVGAGI (reference sequence). CDR3 length equals 16 residues. J gave up 0 bases and V 0 bases, and 2 bases lay outside the gene matches. The CDR3 nucleotides are TGTGCCAGCAGTTACTCGGGACAGGGGAGCTCCTACGAGCAGTACTTC. It codes for CASSYSGQGSSYEQYF.

In this sample, this clonotype turned up a few times. The chain links TRBV6-2 or TRBV6-3 to TRBJ2-5; 10 bases map to TRBD1. The CDR3 contains 16 residues. Trimming took 5 bases from V and 5 from J; bases not matched to a gene: 11. The germline V gene has CDR1 MNHEY and CDR2 SVGEGT. CDR3 region: CASSQTWTGGLETQYF. CDR3 coding DNA: TGTGCCAGCAGTCAGACCTGGACAGGGGGTTTGGAGACCCAGTACTTC.

This clonotype was seen repeatedly, ten times or more. This CDR3 is CASSRGMNTEAFF. In DNA, the CDR3 is TGTGCCAGCAGTCGTGGGATGAACACTGAAGCTTTCTTT. The chain combines TRBV6-2 or TRBV6-3 with TRBJ1-1; D not certain. Germline V gives CDR1 MNHEY, CDR2 SVGEGT. V dropped 5 bases and J dropped 0 bases, with 7 bases sitting between them. The CDR3 is 13 residues long.

This clonotype was recorded many times. The junction does not match germline at one end; this may be a read error. The chain employs TRBV5-6 and TRBJ1-1; D unclear. CDR3 length: 13 residues. Germline values: CDR1 SGHDT, CDR2 YYEEEE. The CDR3 DNA reads as TGTGCCAGCACCTTGGAGGGTAACACTGAAGCTTTCTTT. Protein product: CASTLEGNTEAFF.

This clonotype was seen at least ten times. This chain uses TRBV20-1 with TRBJ2-7, with TRBD2 matching 7 bases. Germline V gene data show CDR1 as DFQATT and CDR2 as SNEGSKA (reference sequence). V gave up 2 bases and J gave up 3 bases; unmatched junction bases: 13. The CDR3 has 16 residues. This chain's CDR3 is CSARIPSKTSNYEQYF. CDR3 nucleotide sequence: TGCAGTGCTAGAATTCCATCAAAGACTAGCAACTACGAGCAGTACTTC.

This clonotype was detected ten times or more. The chain links TRBV6-2 or TRBV6-3 to TRBJ2-2; no clear D. Germline V gene sequence: CDR1 MNHEY, CDR2 SVGEGT. Trimming cost V 2 bases and J 4 bases, with 8 bases left between them. The CDR3 has 14 residues. The CDR3 loop is CASSYHRGTGELFF. The CDR3 nucleotides read TGTGCCAGCAGTTACCACAGAGGCACCGGGGAGCTGTTTTTT.

In this sample, this clonotype turned up a few times. The V call is TRBV4-2, the J call TRBJ1-2; 9 nucleotides agree with TRBD1. This CDR3 has 15 amino acids. Germline lookup yields CDR1 LGHNA and CDR2 YNFKEQ. V trimming: 4 bases; J trimming: 3 bases; junction bases outside the gene matches: 6. This CDR3 reads CASSPGQGNDYGYTF. The CDR3 region has the DNA TGTGCCAGCAGCCCCGGACAGGGGAATGACTATGGCTACACCTTC.

This clonotype was seen many times. The chain is built from TRBV7-2 and TRBJ2-5; D is unresolved. CDR3 length: 13 amino acids. CDR1 is SGHTA, CDR2 FQGNSA, per germline. V shed 5 bases and J shed 3 bases, with 10 bases lying between them. DNA of the CDR3: TGTGCCAGCAGCCTCCAACCCAAAGAGACCCAGTACTTC. Translated: CASSLQPKETQYF. The variable domain in full, with the rest retrieved from reference TRBV7-2 and TRBJ2-5, is GAGVSQSPSNKVTEKGKDVELRCDPISGHTALYWYRQSLGQGLEFLIYFQGNSAPDKSGLPSDRFSAERTGGSVSTLTIQRTQQEDSAVYLCASSLQPKETQYFGPGTRLLVL.

This clonotype was recorded at least ten times. J is TRBJ2-3 and V is TRBV29-1; 8 nucleotides agree with TRBD2. The germline V gene has CDR1 SQVTM and CDR2 ANQGSEA. This CDR3 is 12 amino acids long. Trimming cost V 7 bases and J 3 bases; bases outside gene matches: 3. Here the CDR3 reads CSAGTSTDTQYF. DNA for the CDR3: TGCAGCGCCGGGACTAGTACAGATACGCAGTATTTT.

This clonotype was seen only once. This may be a read error, as it is one base from a much larger clone. The chain employs TRBV3-1 and TRBJ2-7; D gene uncertain. CDR3 length: 11 residues. Per germline, CDR1 LGHDT and CDR2 YNNKEL (reference sequence). The V and J ends lost 3 bases and 0 bases respectively, with 0 bases between them. This CDR3 is CASSHSYEQYF. The CDR3 DNA reads as TGTGCCAGCAGCCACTCCTACGAGCAGTACTTC.

This clonotype appeared many times. The chain uses TRBV10-3 and TRBJ2-1; D is unresolved. CDR3 length equals 14 residues. The V and J ends lost 2 bases and 6 bases respectively, with 11 bases between them. CDR1 is ENHRY, CDR2 SYGVKD, per germline. CDR3 DNA sequence: TGTGCCATCAGTGAGACTGCCGTAGTCAATGAGCAGTTCTTC. The encoded protein is CAISETAVVNEQFF.

This clonotype occurred a few times. The chain carries TRBV7-2 and TRBJ1-4; D unclear. Germline assignment: CDR1 SGHTA and CDR2 FQGNSA. The CDR3 is made up of 15 amino acids. V shed 0 bases and J shed 11 bases, with 16 bases lying between them. The CDR3 region has the DNA TGTGCCAGCAGCTTAGCTAGGGCGAACCGGGATAAACTGTTTTTT. This gives the protein CASSLARANRDKLFF.

The chain employs TRBV6-6 and TRBJ1-4; D is ambiguous. This CDR3 contains 12 residues. Trimming left V 0 bases short and J 5 bases short, with 1 base between. In germline, CDR1 is MNHNY, CDR2 SVGAGI (reference sequence). CDR3 DNA: TGTGCCAGCAGTTACTCGAATGAAAAACTGTTTTTT. Protein sequence: CASSYSNEKLFF.

Ten or more counts support this clonotype. This rearrangement joins TRBV5-5 to TRBJ2-3, with D maybe TRBD2 (5 bases). The V gene lost 4 bases and the J gene lost 5 bases, with 8 bases spanning the gap. Germline CDR1 reads SGHKS; CDR2 reads YYEKEE (reference sequence). The CDR3 loop spans 12 amino acids. DNA of the CDR3: TGTGCCAGCAGCAAAGCGGTAGATACGCAGTATTTT. Its translation is CASSKAVDTQYF.

This clonotype was seen at least ten times. The chain joins TRBV19 to TRBJ2-7; D tentatively reads TRBD1 or TRBD2 (5 bases each). There are 13 residues in the CDR3. Per the germline V gene, CDR1 is LNHDA and CDR2 is SQIVND (reference sequence). V lost 5 bases, J lost 4 bases, and 12 bases lay in between. CDR3 sequence: CASSAGTDYEQYF. Written as DNA, the CDR3 is TGTGCCAGTAGTGCCGGGACCGATTACGAGCAGTACTTC.

At least ten counts were recorded for this clonotype. J is TRBJ1-1 and V is TRBV29-1; D call uncertain. The CDR3 contains 13 residues. The germline CDR1 and CDR2 sequences are SQVTM and ANQGSEA. With 2 bases removed from V and 1 base from J, the gap between germline ends came to 8 bases. The CDR3 nucleotides read TGCAGCGTTGAACGGGGATGGAACACTGAAGCTTTCTTT. Translation gives CSVERGWNTEAFF.

There are a few counts of this clonotype. The chain has TRBV20-1 and TRBJ2-7, with 9 positions matching TRBD2. This CDR3 is built from 15 residues. Germline loops: CDR1 DFQATT, CDR2 SNEGSKA (reference sequence). Unmatched junction bases numbered 9, after V lost 4 bases and J lost 2 bases. CDR3 in amino acids: CSATLLAGVPYEQYF. In DNA form, the CDR3 reads TGCAGTGCTACCTTATTAGCGGGAGTCCCCTACGAGCAGTACTTC.

This clonotype is medium-sized in the sample. This chain links TRBV7-3 with TRBJ2-1, with D perhaps matching TRBD2 (6 bases). V was cut by 2 bases and J by 4 bases, with 9 bases left in between. The CDR3 has 14 residues. Germline V gives CDR1 SGHTA, CDR2 FQGTGA. The CDR3 coding sequence is TGTGCCAGCAGCTTAGCGGAGGGGTACAATGAGCAGTTCTTC. Protein sequence: CASSLAEGYNEQFF. Full variable domain (rest looked up from reference TRBV7-3 and TRBJ2-1): GAGVSQTPSNKVTEKGKYVELRCDPISGHTALYWYRQSLGQGPEFLIYFQGTGAADDSGLPNDRFFAVRPEGSVSTLKIQRTERGDSAVYLCASSLAEGYNEQFFGPGTRLTVL.

This chain uses TRBV29-1 with TRBJ2-3; 9 positions match TRBD2. Germline CDR1 reads SQVTM; CDR2 reads ANQGSEA. V was clipped by 3 bases and J by 2 bases; unmatched bases: 6. The CDR3 sequence is 15 residues long. The CDR3 protein is CSVDSPSGNTDTQYF. The CDR3, as DNA: TGCAGCGTTGATTCCCCTAGCGGGAACACAGATACGCAGTATTTT.

The chain joins TRBV20-1 to TRBJ1-2; 7 positions agree with TRBD1. The CDR3 spans 15 residues. The germline CDR1 and CDR2 sequences are DFQATT and SNEGSKA (reference sequence). V lost 3 bases and J lost 6; bases outside the gene matches: 13. This CDR3 is CSASLDREVVDGYTF. The CDR3 DNA sequence: TGCAGTGCTAGTTTAGACAGGGAAGTGGTGGATGGCTACACCTTC.

This clonotype came up many times. V gene TRBV18 combines with J gene TRBJ2-1, with 10 bases identical to TRBD2. Losses at the gene ends were 6 bases for V and 3 bases for J; bases not matched to a gene: 5. CDR1 and CDR2 from the germline V gene are KGHSH and LQKENI. The CDR3 runs 15 residues. The CDR3 region has the DNA TGTGCCAGCTCGCCGGGACTAGCGTTCTACAATGAGCAGTTCTTC. Its protein is CASSPGLAFYNEQFF. The entire variable domain, with the rest obtained from reference TRBV18 and TRBJ2-1, is as follows: NAGVMQNPRHLVRRRGQEARLRCSPMKGHSHVYWYRQLPEEGLKFMVYLQKENIIDESGMPKERFSAEFPKEGPSILRIQQVVRGDSAAYFCASSPGLAFYNEQFFGPGTRLTVL.

The chain couples TRBV10-3 to TRBJ2-7; tentative D call: TRBD2 (6 bases). CDR1 is ENHRY and CDR2 is SYGVKD in the germline V gene. The CDR3 is 12 amino acids. V dropped 9 bases and J dropped 5 bases, with 14 bases sitting between them. The CDR3 sequence: CAISRETHEQYF. In DNA form, the CDR3 reads TGTGCCATTTCCCGGGAGACTCACGAGCAGTACTTC.

In this sample, this clonotype turned up many times. The V and J genes are TRBV20-1 and TRBJ2-7; TRBD2 is a possible D gene (6 bases). The germline CDR1 and CDR2 sequences are DFQATT and SNEGSKA (reference sequence). V was pared by 0 bases and J by 2 bases, with 8 bases between. The CDR3 contains 13 residues. CDR3 sequence: CSAREEGPYEQYF. For the CDR3, the DNA is TGCAGTGCTAGAGAGGAGGGACCCTACGAGCAGTACTTC.

This clonotype appeared many times. CDR3 loop: CASSLRLAGGPDTQYF. DNA for the CDR3: TGTGCCAGCAGCTTGCGGCTAGCGGGAGGGCCAGATACGCAGTATTTT. The chain has TRBV13 and TRBJ2-3; 12 nucleotides align to TRBD2. Per the germline V gene, CDR1 is PRHDT and CDR2 is FYEKMQ (reference sequence). V was pared by 3 bases and J by 4 bases, with 5 bases of the junction left unmatched. The CDR3 runs 16 residues.

Ten or more counts support this clonotype. The rearrangement links TRBV7-8 to TRBJ2-7, with 8 nucleotides matching TRBD1. The CDR3 covers 16 residues. With 3 bases clipped from V and 3 bases from J, the junction kept 10 bases outside the gene matches. Looked up from germline, CDR1 is SGHVS and CDR2 is FQNEAQ. DNA for the CDR3: TGTGCCAGCAGCTTCACCGGGACAGGTCATTACTACGAGCAGTACTTC. It encodes CASSFTGTGHYYEQYF.